This entry describes one T cell receptor (beta chain). Its antigen is not known. Time point meaning: week 5, during vaccination. A single vaccine dose contained 300 ug of mutant IDH1 20-mer peptide, and topical imiquimod was used with it. This sample was taken from a study of a mutant IDH1 vaccine in newly diagnosed glioma. The ends were cut back, 9 bases at V and 2 bases at J, with 8 bases in the middle. This CDR3 is 12 amino acids long. Germline-derived CDR1 and CDR2 are SNHLY and FYNNEI. Here immunoSEQ multiplex PCR was the method, and the copy in TCRdb shows in-frame clones only, minus some. Of about 53,000 clones listed, 82% are singletons.

Sequences were derived from PBMCs, sampled from a glioma patient whose treatment included an IDH1 peptide vaccine. The genes are TRBV2 and TRBJ1-5; D is possibly TRBD1 (5 bases). This TCR came from a woman under 30 with glioma. Some clones in this sample may be carry-over from other donors' samples. This CDR3 reads CASQGGNQPQHF. In nucleotides, the CDR3 is TGTGCCAGTCAGGGAGGCAATCAGCCCCAGCATTTT.